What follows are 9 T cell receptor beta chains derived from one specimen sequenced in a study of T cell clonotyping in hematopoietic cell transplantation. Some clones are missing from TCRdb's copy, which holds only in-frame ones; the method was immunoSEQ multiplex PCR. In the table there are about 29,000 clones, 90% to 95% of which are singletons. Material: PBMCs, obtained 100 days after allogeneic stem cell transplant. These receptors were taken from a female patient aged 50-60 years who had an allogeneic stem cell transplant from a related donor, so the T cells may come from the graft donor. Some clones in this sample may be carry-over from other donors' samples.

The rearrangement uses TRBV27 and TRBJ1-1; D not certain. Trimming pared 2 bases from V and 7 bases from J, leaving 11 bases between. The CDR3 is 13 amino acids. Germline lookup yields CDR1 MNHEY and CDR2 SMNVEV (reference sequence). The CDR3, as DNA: TGTGCCAGCAGTTTACTACCGCTGGGTGAAGCTTTCTTT. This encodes CASSLLPLGEAFF.

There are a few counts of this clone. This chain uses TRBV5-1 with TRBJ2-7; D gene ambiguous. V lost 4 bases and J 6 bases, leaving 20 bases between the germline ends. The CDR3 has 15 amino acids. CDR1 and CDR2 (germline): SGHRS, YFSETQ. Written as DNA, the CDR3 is TGCGCCAGCAGCACCTCTCCGGGCAACGCGGCCGAGCAGTACTTC. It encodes CASSTSPGNAAEQYF.

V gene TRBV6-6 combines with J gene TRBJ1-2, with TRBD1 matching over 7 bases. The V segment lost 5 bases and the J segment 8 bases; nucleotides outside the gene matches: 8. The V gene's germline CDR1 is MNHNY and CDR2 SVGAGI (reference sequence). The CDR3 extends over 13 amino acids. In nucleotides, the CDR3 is TGTGCCAGCAGTCCACGACAGGGTGTAGGCTACACCTTC. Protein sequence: CASSPRQGVGYTF.

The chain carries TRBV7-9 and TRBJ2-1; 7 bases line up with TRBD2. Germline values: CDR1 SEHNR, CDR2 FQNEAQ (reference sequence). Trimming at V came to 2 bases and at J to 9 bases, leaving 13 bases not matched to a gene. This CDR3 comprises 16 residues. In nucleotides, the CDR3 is TGTGCCAGCAGCTTATGGGGCCCGTCGGCTAGCGGTGAGCAGTTCTTC. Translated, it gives CASSLWGPSASGEQFF.

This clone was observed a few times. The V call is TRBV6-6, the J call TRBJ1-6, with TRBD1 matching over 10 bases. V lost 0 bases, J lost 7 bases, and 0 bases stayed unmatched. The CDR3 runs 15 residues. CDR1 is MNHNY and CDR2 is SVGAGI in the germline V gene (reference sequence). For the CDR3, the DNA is TGTGCCAGCAGTTACTCGACAGGGGGCAATTCACCCCTCCACTTT. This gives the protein CASSYSTGGNSPLHF.

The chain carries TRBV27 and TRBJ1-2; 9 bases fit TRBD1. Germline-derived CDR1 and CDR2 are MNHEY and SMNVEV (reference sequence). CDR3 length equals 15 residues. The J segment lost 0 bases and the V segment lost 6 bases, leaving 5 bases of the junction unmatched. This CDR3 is CASRDRGPPNYGYTF. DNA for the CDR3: TGTGCCAGCAGGGACAGGGGACCACCTAACTATGGCTACACCTTC.

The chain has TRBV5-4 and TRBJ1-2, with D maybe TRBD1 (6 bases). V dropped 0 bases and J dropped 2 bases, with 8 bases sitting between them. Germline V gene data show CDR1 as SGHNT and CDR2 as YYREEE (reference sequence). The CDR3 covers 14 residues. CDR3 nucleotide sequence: TGTGCCAGCAGCTTGGGGCAGGGGAACTATGGCTACACCTTC. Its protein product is CASSLGQGNYGYTF.

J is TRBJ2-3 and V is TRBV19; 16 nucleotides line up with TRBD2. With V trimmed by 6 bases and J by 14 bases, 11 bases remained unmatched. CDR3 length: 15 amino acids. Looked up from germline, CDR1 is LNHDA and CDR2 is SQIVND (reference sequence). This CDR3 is CASRVGTSGGGPRYF. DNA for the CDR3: TGTGCCAGTAGAGTTGGGACTAGCGGGGGGGGGCCAAGGTATTTT.

Here the CDR3 DNA reads TGTGCCAGCATTTTTCCGGGACAGGGATTATTCTATTCTAACTATGGCTACACCTTC. Translating it yields CASIFPGQGLFYSNYGYTF. This chain joins TRBV2 and TRBJ1-2, with TRBD1 matching 9 bases. CDR1 and CDR2 from the germline V gene are SNHLY and FYNNEI. Unmatched junction bases numbered 18, after V lost 7 bases and J lost 0 bases. This CDR3 is built from 19 residues.